Listed below are T cell receptor beta chains from one sample, sequenced in a study of T cell responses to AZD1222 COVID-19 vaccine. Sequencing was performed with immunoSEQ multiplex PCR; in TCRdb, only in-frame clones are kept and a portion is missing. The table records some 170,000 clones, around nine tenths of them present only once. Sequences were derived from peripheral blood, sampled on day 0 of AZD1222 vaccination. Receptors were obtained from an adult in good health. The CDR3 runs from the conserved cysteine through the conserved F or W. The order of the fields is J gene, D gene, clone size, V gene, CDR3 DNA, CDR3 protein. D genes are given only for firm matches. Clone size appears in some rows only: once, few, many, or a class for an expanded clone.

TRBJ1-4 | . | . | TRBV6-5 | TGTGCCAGCAGCCCCGACAGGGAAAAACTGTTTTTT | CASSPDREKLFF
TRBJ1-1 | . | . | TRBV28 | TGTGCCAGCAGGCACCCGAGCCTTATGAACACTGAAGCTTTCTTT | CASRHPSLMNTEAFF
TRBJ2-2 | . | . | TRBV5-4 | TGTGCCAGCAGCTTGTATGCGGACACCGGGGAGCTGTTTTTT | CASSLYADTGELFF
TRBJ1-5 | TRBD1 | . | TRBV7-9 | TGTGCCAGCAGCTTATGGGGGACAGGGAGTAATCAGCCCCAGCATTTT | CASSLWGTGSNQPQHF
TRBJ1-5 | TRBD1 | . | TRBV28 | TGTGCCAGCAGTTCTCGGACAGGGATTCAGCCCCAGCATTTT | CASSSRTGIQPQHF
TRBJ1-2 | . | . | TRBV30 | TGTGCCTGGAGCCTCGGACAACTAATAAACTATGGCTACACCTTC | CAWSLGQLINYGYTF
TRBJ2-1 | . | . | TRBV2 | TGTGCCAGCAGTGAAGGTATTCTCAATGAGCAGTTCTTC | CASSEGILNEQFF
TRBJ1-1 | . | . | TRBV25-1 | TGTGCCAGCCGTAAAGTTGGGAACACTGAAGCTTTCTTT | CASRKVGNTEAFF
TRBJ1-1 | . | . | TRBV19 | TGTGCCAGTAGGGGTTTGAACACTGAAGCTTTCTTT | CASRGLNTEAFF
TRBJ2-1 | . | . | TRBV6-1 | TGTGCCAGCAGTGACGAGGCAGAGCGCTACAATGAGCAGTTCTTC | CASSDEAERYNEQFF
TRBJ2-1 | . | once | TRBV6-5 | TGTGCCAGCGGGATCTCCTACAATGAGCAGTTCTTC | CASGISYNEQFF
TRBJ1-1 | . | once | TRBV2 | TGTGCCAGCAGTGAAGACTTGAACACTGAAGCTTTCTTT | CASSEDLNTEAFF
TRBJ1-1 | TRBD1 | . | TRBV5-1 | TGCGCCAGCAGCACCCGGGACAGGGGGCGAGCGGGCACTGAAGCTTTCTTT | CASSTRDRGRAGTEAFF
TRBJ1-2 | TRBD1 | . | TRBV7-9 | TGTGCCAGCAGCTTACGGGACAGTTTCGATGGGAACTATGGCTACACCTTC | CASSLRDSFDGNYGYTF
TRBJ1-6 | TRBD1 | few | TRBV27 | TGTGCCAGCAAGACCGGGACAGGAGCTTCACCCCTCCACTTT | CASKTGTGASPLHF
TRBJ2-2 | . | . | TRBV10-1 | TGCGCCAGCAGTGATTCAGGGGTGAACACCGGGGAGCTGTTTTTT | CASSDSGVNTGELFF
TRBJ2-7 | . | . | TRBV11-3 | TGTGCCAGCAGCTCGACCCCGGACAGCCCCGAGCAGTACTTC | CASSSTPDSPEQYF
TRBJ1-3 | . | . | TRBV1 | TGCACCAGCAGCCCCACAGGGGCTAGCTCTGGAAACACCATATATTTT | CTSSPTGASSGNTIYF
TRBJ2-1 | . | few | TRBV29-1 | TGCAGCGCCAGACAGTTGTTATCCTACAATGAGCAGTTCTTC | CSARQLLSYNEQFF
TRBJ1-4 | . | . | TRBV6-1 | TGTGCCAGCAGTGAATTCGACGAGGCTAATGAAAAACTGTTTTTT | CASSEFDEANEKLFF
TRBJ1-2 | TRBD1 | . | TRBV11-2 | TGTGCCAGCAGCTTAACAGGGGGCAACTATGGCTACACCTTC | CASSLTGGNYGYTF
TRBJ1-4 | TRBD1 | . | TRBV19 | TGTGCCAGTAGTAGAACCGGGACAGGGGACGAAAAACTGTTTTTT | CASSRTGTGDEKLFF
TRBJ1-2 | . | once | TRBV27 | TGTGCCAGCAGTTTAAAAAGGGGGACACCCTATGGCTACACCTTC | CASSLKRGTPYGYTF
TRBJ1-2 | . | . | TRBV6-5 | TGTGCCAGCAGTACGGACGGTAACTATGGCTACACCTTC | CASSTDGNYGYTF
TRBJ2-7 | TRBD2 | . | TRBV4-2 | TGTGCCAGCAGCCAACCGGTGGGAGGGGCACAAGTATACGAGCAGTACTTC | CASSQPVGGAQVYEQYF
TRBJ1-1 | . | . | TRBV20-1 | TGCAGTGCTAGGTTCGTACCCGAAGCTTTCTTT | CSARFVPEAFF